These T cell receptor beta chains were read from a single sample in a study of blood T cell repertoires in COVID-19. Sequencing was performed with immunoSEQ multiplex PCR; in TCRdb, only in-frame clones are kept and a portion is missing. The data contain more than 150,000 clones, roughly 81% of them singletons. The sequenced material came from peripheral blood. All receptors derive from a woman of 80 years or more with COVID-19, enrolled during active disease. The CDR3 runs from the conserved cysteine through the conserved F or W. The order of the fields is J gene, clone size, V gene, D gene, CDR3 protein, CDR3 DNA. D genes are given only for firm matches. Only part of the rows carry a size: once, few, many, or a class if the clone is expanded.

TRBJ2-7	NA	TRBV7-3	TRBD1	CASSRGTGTYEQYF	TGTGCCAGCAGCCGAGGGACAGGGACCTACGAGCAGTACTTC
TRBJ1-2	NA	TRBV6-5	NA	CASSYAGPQANYGYTF	TGTGCCAGCAGTTACGCAGGGCCCCAAGCCAACTATGGCTACACCTTC
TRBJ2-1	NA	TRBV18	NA	CASSPARTDIPLSKFF	TGTGCCAGCTCCCCTGCTCGGACAGACATTCCCTTGAGCAAGTTCTTC
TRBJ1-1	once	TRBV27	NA	CASRHHPGDTEAFF	TGTGCCAGCAGACACCACCCGGGGGACACTGAAGCTTTCTTT
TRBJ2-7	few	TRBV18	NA	CASSRTSYEQYF	TGTGCCAGCTCACGGACTTCTTACGAGCAGTACTTC
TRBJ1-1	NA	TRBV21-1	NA	CATLGGTEAFF	TGTGCCACTCTGGGGGGCACTGAAGCTTTCTTT
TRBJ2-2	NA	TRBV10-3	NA	CAIKTTSNTGELFF	TGTGCCATTAAGACTACCTCAAACACCGGGGAGCTGTTTTTT
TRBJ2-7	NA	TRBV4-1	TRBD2	CASSQGTSGLFDHSYEQYF	TGCGCCAGCAGCCAAGGGACTAGCGGACTCTTCGATCATTCCTACGAGCAGTACTTC
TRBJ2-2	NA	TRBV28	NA	CASSLGLGPGELFF	TGTGCCAGCAGTTTGGGCCTGGGGCCCGGGGAGCTGTTTTTT
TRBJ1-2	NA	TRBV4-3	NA	CASSQDRTNYGYTF	TGCGCCAGCAGCCAAGACAGAACAAACTATGGCTACACCTTC
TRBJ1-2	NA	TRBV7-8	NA	CASSLSQGYYGYTF	TGTGCCAGCAGCTTGTCACAGGGTTACTATGGCTACACCTTC
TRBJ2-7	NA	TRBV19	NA	CASSIGRGFDEQYF	TGTGCCAGTAGTATAGGCAGGGGCTTCGACGAGCAGTACTTC
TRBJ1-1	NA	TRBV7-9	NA	CASTWEGTEAFF	TGTGCCAGCACCTGGGAGGGAACTGAAGCTTTCTTT
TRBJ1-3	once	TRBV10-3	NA	CAISEGDTGNTIYF	TGTGCCATCAGTGAGGGGGACACTGGAAACACCATATATTTT
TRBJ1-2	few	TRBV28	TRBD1	CASSVEQGGRGYTF	TGTGCCAGCAGTGTAGAACAGGGGGGACGGGGCTACACCTTC
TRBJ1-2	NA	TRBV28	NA	CASSLVQGNGYTF	TGTGCCAGCAGTTTAGTACAGGGAAATGGCTACACCTTC
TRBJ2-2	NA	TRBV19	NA	CASSRLRNTGELFF	TGTGCCAGTAGTCGCCTTAGGAACACCGGGGAGCTGTTTTTT
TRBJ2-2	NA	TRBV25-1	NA	CASSESDLDDTGELFF	TGTGCCAGCAGTGAGAGCGACCTGGATGACACCGGGGAGCTGTTTTTT
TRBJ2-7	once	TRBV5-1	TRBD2	CASSFQSAGGRYEQYF	TGCGCCAGCAGCTTCCAGTCGGCGGGAGGGCGCTACGAGCAGTACTTC
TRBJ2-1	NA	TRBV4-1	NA	CASSGDWSYGGQFF	TGCGCCAGCTCCGGGGACTGGTCCTATGGGGGGCAGTTCTTC
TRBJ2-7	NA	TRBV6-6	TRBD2	CASSPSGSGIYEQYF	TGTGCCAGCAGTCCGAGCGGGAGTGGAATCTACGAGCAGTACTTC
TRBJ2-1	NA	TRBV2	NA	CASSSGASGLYNEQFF	TGTGCCAGCAGCTCGGGAGCGAGCGGCCTTTACAATGAGCAGTTCTTC